Listed below are T cell receptor beta chains from one sample, sequenced in a study of OX40 agonist ivuxolimab in advanced cancers. The table came from immunoSEQ multiplex PCR; TCRdb's copy has only in-frame clones and leaves some out. The sample has 80,000 or so clones, 85% to 95% seen once; the top ten hold around 0.32%. The sequencing used CD4+ or CD8+ T cells sorted from blood, collected in a trial of the OX40 agonist ivuxolimab. The source is an adult with an advanced solid tumor such as melanoma, head and neck, liver or kidney cancer. Each CDR3 is given with its conserved first and last residue. D genes are given only for firm matches. Size tells how often a clone was seen (once, few, many) or the class of an expanded clone, and some rows leave it out.

>TRBV4-1|TRBJ1-2|NA|NA
TGCGCCAGCAGCCAAGATCTTACAGACCCCTATGGCTACACCTTC
CASSQDLTDPYGYTF
>TRBV10-3|TRBJ2-3|TRBD1|NA
TGTGCCATCAGTACGACAGGGGGCGACACAGATACGCAGTATTTT
CAISTTGGDTDTQYF
>TRBV27|TRBJ1-6|NA|NA
TGTGCCAGCAGTTTAAGATCGCAGGTCCCGGGAAATTCACCCCTCCACTTT
CASSLRSQVPGNSPLHF
>TRBV5-4|TRBJ2-3|NA|NA
TGTGCCAGCAGCCTCCGGACAGACACAGATACGCAGTATTTT
CASSLRTDTDTQYF
>TRBV7-2|TRBJ1-2|TRBD1|once
TGTGCCAGCAGCTTGGGACAGGGGGCCTGGTATGGCTACACCTTC
CASSLGQGAWYGYTF
>TRBV11-2|TRBJ1-1|NA|NA
TGTGCCAGCAGCTTAGATTTGGGTGGGGGCACTGAAGCTTTCTTT
CASSLDLGGGTEAFF
>TRBV19|TRBJ1-2|NA|NA
TGTGCCAGTAGTAGTCAGGGTTCGGGCTATGGCTACACCTTC
CASSSQGSGYGYTF
>TRBV21-1|TRBJ1-1|NA|few
TGTGCCAGCAGCAACCCGGGGCCTGAAGCTTTCTTT
CASSNPGPEAFF
>TRBV7-9|TRBJ1-1|NA|NA
TGTGCCAGCAGCTTAGCACAGCAAGCTTTCTTT
CASSLAQQAFF
>TRBV19|TRBJ2-3|TRBD2|once
TGTGCCAGTAGCCTGAGGGCGGGAGCTGGTACAGATACGCAGTATTTT
CASSLRAGAGTDTQYF
>TRBV10-3|TRBJ2-2|NA|NA
TGTGCCATCAGGGAGACAGGGGAGGGCGGGGAGCTGTTTTTT
CAIRETGEGGELFF
>TRBV7-2|TRBJ1-1|NA|few
TGTGCCAGCATCCAAACCCACGGGAACACTGAAGCTTTCTTT
CASIQTHGNTEAFF
>TRBV28|TRBJ1-2|NA|NA
TGTGCCAGCAGTTTTCCTGGTGGACAGCTCTATGGCTACACCTTC
CASSFPGGQLYGYTF
>TRBV9|TRBJ2-3|NA|NA
TGTGCCAGCAGCGTAGACCCCCTACAATGGGAAAACACAGATACGCAGTATTTT
CASSVDPLQWENTDTQYF
>TRBV7-9|TRBJ2-7|NA|NA
TGTGCCAGCAGCGCTTCAGGGGTCCGCCTGTACGAGCAGTACTTC
CASSASGVRLYEQYF
>TRBV29-1|TRBJ1-1|NA|NA
TGCAGCGTTGGGGAGTTCGAGAACACTGAAGCTTTCTTT
CSVGEFENTEAFF
>TRBV11-2|TRBJ1-1|NA|NA
TGTGCCAGCAGCTTATCCTGGGGGATGAGCACTGAAGCTTTCTTT
CASSLSWGMSTEAFF
>TRBV4-2|TRBJ2-5|TRBD2|NA
TGTGCCAGCAGCCAAGATTGGGCGGGGGGTCAAGAGACCCAGTACTTC
CASSQDWAGGQETQYF
>TRBV6-6|TRBJ1-5|TRBD1|NA
TGTGCCAGCAGTTCCCAGGGGGGCAATCAGCCCCAGCATTTT
CASSSQGGNQPQHF
>TRBV7-2|TRBJ2-3|TRBD2|NA
TGTGCCAGCAGCTTAAGGGAGGGCGGGGGGCCCTCCACAGATACGCAGTATTTT
CASSLREGGGPSTDTQYF
>TRBV16|TRBJ1-3|NA|NA
TGTGCCAGCAGCCAAAGGCAGGCGAGCTCTGGAAACACCATATATTTT
CASSQRQASSGNTIYF
>TRBV28|TRBJ1-3|NA|NA
TGTGCCAGCAGTTCTGGGGGCTCTGGAAACACCATATATTTT
CASSSGGSGNTIYF
>TRBV7-2|TRBJ2-1|TRBD2|NA
TGTGCCAGCAGCTTAGCCCTAGCGGTGTACAATGAGCAGTTCTTC
CASSLALAVYNEQFF
>TRBV18|TRBJ1-1|NA|NA
TGTGCCAGCTCACGGACAGCCGGGTTGGGCCTGGCTGAAGCTTTCTTT
CASSRTAGLGLAEAFF
>TRBV10-3|TRBJ2-7|TRBD1|NA
TGTGCCATCAGTGAGTCGATGGGACAGGGGGCTTACGAGCAGTACTTC
CAISESMGQGAYEQYF
>TRBV27|TRBJ2-7|TRBD2|once
TGTGCCAGCAGTTTGAGCCCTAGCGGGAGATCGTACGAGCAGTACTTC
CASSLSPSGRSYEQYF
>TRBV7-2|TRBJ1-2|NA|once
TGTGCCAGCAGCTTATTGCCGCTTGGAGGGTACACCTTC
CASSLLPLGGYTF
>TRBV7-3|TRBJ2-3|TRBD2|once
TGTGCCAGCAGCTTACTTAGCGGGGGCGCAGATACGCAGTATTTT
CASSLLSGGADTQYF
>TRBV25-1|TRBJ2-7|NA|NA
TGTGCCAGCAGTGAATATCCAGGGGAGCACGAGCAGTACTTC
CASSEYPGEHEQYF
>TRBV7-9|TRBJ1-3|TRBD1|NA
TGTGCCAGCAGCACCCCAGGGGGCGGAAACACCATATATTTT
CASSTPGGGNTIYF
>TRBV19|TRBJ2-1|TRBD2|NA
TGTGCCAGTACCTTACTAGCGGGAGGGCCGTTTAATGAGCAGTTCTTC
CASTLLAGGPFNEQFF
>TRBV6-4|TRBJ1-2|NA|NA
TGTGCCAGCAGTGATTATGGGGTTGGCTACACCTTC
CASSDYGVGYTF
>TRBV18|TRBJ2-2|TRBD2|NA
TGTGCCAGCTCACCCCTAGCGGGCCCCACCGGGGAGCTGTTTTTT
CASSPLAGPTGELFF
>TRBV5-1|TRBJ2-7|NA|NA
TGCGCCAGCAGAAAGGGGACCGAACCCTCCTATGAGCAGTACTTC
CASRKGTEPSYEQYF
>TRBV10-3|TRBJ2-7|NA|NA
TGTGCCATCAACGCCGAAAGGATTTCCGAGCAGTACTTC
CAINAERISEQYF
>TRBV7-6|TRBJ2-5|TRBD2|NA
TGTGCCAGCAGCGAGGGACTAGCGGGGGGTTATCAAGAGACCCAGTACTTC
CASSEGLAGGYQETQYF
>TRBV28|TRBJ1-1|NA|NA
TGTGCCAGCAGTTTAACCGGCAAGGGCACTGAAGCTTTCTTT
CASSLTGKGTEAFF
>TRBV5-5|TRBJ2-2|NA|NA
TGTGCCAGCAGCGGGGCCATCCACGGGGAGCTGTTTTTT
CASSGAIHGELFF
>TRBV5-1|TRBJ2-1|TRBD1|NA
TGCGCCAGCCGGACAGGGGATAACAATGAGCAGTTCTTC
CASRTGDNNEQFF
>TRBV18|TRBJ2-5|NA|once
TGTGCCAGCTCACCGGCGCTAATGCAAGAGACCCAGTACTTC
CASSPALMQETQYF
>TRBV9|TRBJ2-3|NA|NA
TGTGCCAGCAACCCGGGCGACTCGGGGATCACAGATACGCAGTATTTT
CASNPGDSGITDTQYF
>TRBV2|TRBJ1-6|TRBD1|NA
TGTGCCAGCATGTTGGGACAGGGCAAAACACCCCTCCACTTT
CASMLGQGKTPLHF
>TRBV25-1|TRBJ2-5|TRBD1|once
TGTGCCAGCACCACAGGGGTTGGGACCCAGTACTTC
CASTTGVGTQYF
>TRBV27|TRBJ2-1|NA|NA
TGTGCCAGCAGTTTATTAGCCCGGAGCTCCTACAATGAGCAGTTCTTC
CASSLLARSSYNEQFF